Presented here are 30 T cell receptor beta chains from one specimen sequenced in a study of CD8 T cells in Susac syndrome. When the RNA was reverse transcribed, random hexamers were used with an input of about 0.5 to 1 ug. TCRdb analysed the immunoSEQ multiplex PCR reads with MiXCR anew, one entry per CDR3 protein. The repertoire includes just over 80,000 distinct CDR3 sequences, 94% of them detected once, and roughly 0.27% sits in the top ten. Specimen: CD8+ T cells from PBMCs. The receptors were sampled from a human donor in good health.

The chain carries TRBV29-1 and TRBJ1-2, with D unresolved. This CDR3 has 12 amino acids. Trimming cost V 3 bases and J 3 bases, with 8 bases left between them. Germline assignment: CDR1 SQVTM and CDR2 ANQGSEA. Written as DNA, the CDR3 is TGCAGCGTTGAGGTGACCTACTATGGCTACACCTTC. Amino acid sequence: CSVEVTYYGYTF.

The V gene is TRBV11-2, the J gene TRBJ2-7; D call uncertain. V lost 2 bases, J lost 6 bases, and 5 bases lay in between. The CDR3 extends over 11 amino acids. Germline V CDR1 and CDR2: SGHAT, FQNNGV. The CDR3 DNA sequence: TGTGCCAGCAGCTTAACCTCCGAGCAGTACTTC. Its protein product is CASSLTSEQYF.

V and J are TRBV6-1 and TRBJ2-1, with 7 positions matching TRBD1. This CDR3 is built from 14 residues. The trim removed 7 bases at V and 6 bases at J, leaving 9 bases unmatched. Per germline, CDR1 MNHNS and CDR2 SASEGT. The DNA of the CDR3 is TGTGCCAGCACTCTGACAGGGAATGGCAATGAGCAGTTCTTC. Residues: CASTLTGNGNEQFF.

The V and J genes are TRBV4-1 and TRBJ1-2; 7 bases map to TRBD1. The germline V gene encodes CDR1 MGHRA and CDR2 YSYEKL. The CDR3 is made up of 16 amino acids. V shed 3 bases, J shed 4 bases, and the junction held 11 bases outside the gene matches. The CDR3 spells CASSQPDRPLFYGYTF. CDR3 DNA sequence: TGCGCCAGCAGCCAGCCGGACAGGCCACTTTTCTATGGCTACACCTTC.

The genes are TRBV5-1 and TRBJ1-1; D might be TRBD1 (5 bases). Trimming pared 4 bases from V and 1 base from J, leaving 8 bases between. In germline, CDR1 is SGHRS, CDR2 YFSETQ. The CDR3 is 13 residues long. The CDR3 spells CASSHDRNTEAFF. CDR3 DNA: TGCGCCAGCAGCCATGACAGGAACACTGAAGCTTTCTTT.

This rearrangement joins TRBV15 to TRBJ2-7; tentatively, D is TRBD1 or TRBD2 (6 bases each). CDR1 LNHNV and CDR2 YYDKDF come from the germline V gene (reference sequence). Between the trimmed V and J ends, which lost 0 bases and 5 bases, there was a span of 14 bases. The CDR3 totals 15 residues. CDR3 sequence (DNA): TGTGCCACCAGCAGAGATCAAAAGGGGGGAGACGAGCAGTACTTC. Encoded protein: CATSRDQKGGDEQYF.

J is TRBJ2-7 and V is TRBV11-2; D ambiguous. The V gene's germline CDR1 is SGHAT and CDR2 FQNNGV. Between the trimmed V and J ends, which lost 5 bases and 1 base, there was a span of 6 bases. The CDR3 sequence is 12 residues long. CDR3 sequence: CASSAPSYEQYF. DNA of the CDR3: TGTGCCAGCAGCGCCCCTTCCTACGAGCAGTACTTC.

In this sample, this clonotype turned up once. The chain recombines TRBV12-3 or TRBV12-4 with TRBJ2-1; no reliable D call. The CDR3 consists of 13 residues. V was clipped by 3 bases and J by 7 bases, with 10 bases between them. In DNA form, the CDR3 reads TGTGCCAGCAGTTTGACCCCGGCGAATGAGCAGTTCTTC. This translates into CASSLTPANEQFF.

The chain links TRBV20-1 to TRBJ1-1; no reliable D call. Germline V gene data show CDR1 as DFQATT and CDR2 as SNEGSKA (reference sequence). V shed 0 bases and J shed 0 bases, with 8 bases lying between them. There are 14 residues in the CDR3. CDR3 nucleotides: TGCAGTGCTAGAGAGGACGGTATGAACACTGAAGCTTTCTTT. Translating it yields CSAREDGMNTEAFF.

This chain links TRBV9 with TRBJ1-1, with 7 positions matching TRBD1. V lost 2 bases, J lost 1 base, and 5 bases stayed unmatched. This CDR3 contains 15 residues. CDR1 SGDLS and CDR2 YYNGEE come from the germline V gene. The CDR3 here is CASSVTGATNTEAFF. The CDR3 nucleotides are TGTGCCAGCAGCGTTACAGGGGCGACGAACACTGAAGCTTTCTTT.

This chain uses TRBV29-1 with TRBJ2-1; the D is unclear. The CDR3 length is 14 residues. CDR1 SQVTM and CDR2 ANQGSEA come from the germline V gene. Trimming removed 3 bases at V and 2 bases at J, with 11 bases between. The CDR3 loop reads CSVESRNPYNEQFF. The CDR3 DNA sequence: TGCAGCGTTGAGAGTAGAAACCCCTACAATGAGCAGTTCTTC.

The chain joins TRBV7-9 to TRBJ2-7; D remains unclear. The CDR3 is 12 residues long. V lost 3 bases and J lost 4, with 7 bases in between. Germline-derived CDR1 and CDR2 are SEHNR and FQNEAQ (reference sequence). The CDR3 is CASSFLTYEQYF. DNA of the CDR3: TGTGCCAGCAGCTTCCTAACTTACGAGCAGTACTTC.

This chain joins TRBV20-1 and TRBJ2-2; D ambiguous. The CDR3 is made up of 19 amino acids. Germline V gives CDR1 DFQATT, CDR2 SNEGSKA (reference sequence). Trimming pared 0 bases from V and 1 base from J, leaving 21 bases between. The CDR3 reads CSARDQDLIHRGNTGELFF. The CDR3 nucleotides read TGCAGTGCTAGAGATCAGGACCTAATACACAGAGGGAACACCGGGGAGCTGTTTTTT.

The rearrangement links TRBV6-2 or TRBV6-3 to TRBJ2-2; TRBD2 aligns across 9 bases. CDR3 length equals 16 residues. Per germline, CDR1 MNHEY and CDR2 SVGEGT. The V segment lost 4 bases and the J segment 7 bases; nucleotides outside the gene matches: 10. DNA of the CDR3: TGTGCCAGCAGTTCATTAGCGGGAGTGCAGATCGGGGAGCTGTTTTTT. It is translated as CASSSLAGVQIGELFF.

This clonotype appeared once. The rearrangement joins TRBV9 to TRBJ2-1, with 10 bases matching TRBD2. The germline V gene encodes CDR1 SGDLS and CDR2 YYNGEE. This CDR3 has 16 residues. The J segment lost 2 bases and the V segment lost 2 bases, leaving 4 bases of the junction unmatched. CDR3 DNA sequence: TGTGCCAGCAGCGTCCTAGCGGGGGTAACCTACAATGAGCAGTTCTTC. Protein: CASSVLAGVTYNEQFF.

The rearrangement links TRBV28 to TRBJ1-5; the D is unclear. Germline assignment: CDR1 MDHEN and CDR2 SYDVKM. Between the trimmed V and J ends, which lost 5 bases and 3 bases, there was a span of 11 bases. This CDR3 has 14 residues. CDR3 residues: CASSPRPDNQPQHF. CDR3 in DNA: TGTGCCAGCAGTCCGCGCCCAGACAATCAGCCCCAGCATTTT.

As regards this clonotype: A junction end diverges from the germline sequence, so it may reflect a read error. The V and J genes are TRBV7-7 and TRBJ2-5, with D perhaps matching TRBD2 (6 bases). Germline V gene sequence: CDR1 SSHAT, CDR2 FNYEAQ (reference sequence). The CDR3 runs to 16 residues. This CDR3 reads CASSGQPSGGQETQYF. The CDR3 bases are TGTGCTAGCAGCGGGCAACCGTCGGGCGGCCAAGAGACCCAGTACTTC.

V and J are TRBV9 and TRBJ2-5; tentatively, D is TRBD1 (5 bases). This CDR3 spans 15 amino acids. V gave up 0 bases and J gave up 2 bases, with 11 bases separating them. Germline V gene data show CDR1 as SGDLS and CDR2 as YYNGEE. The CDR3 DNA reads TGTGCCAGCAGCGTAGCGGGCAGGGAACAAGAGACCCAGTACTTC. Translating gives CASSVAGREQETQYF.

The gene calls are TRBV3-1 and TRBJ2-1; D assignment may be TRBD1 or TRBD2 (6 bases each). Trimming took off 3 bases at V and 0 bases at J, with 18 bases between the two ends. CDR3 length equals 18 residues. CDR1 LGHDT and CDR2 YNNKEL come from the germline V gene (reference sequence). CDR3 region: CASSHRGHRRPSYNEQFF. CDR3 in DNA: TGTGCCAGCAGCCACCGGGGGCATCGACGCCCCTCCTACAATGAGCAGTTCTTC.

The chain is built from TRBV6-2 or TRBV6-3 and TRBJ1-5; D is undetermined. V lost 0 bases and J 3 bases, leaving 18 bases between the germline ends. From germline, CDR1 is MNHEY and CDR2 SVGEGT. The CDR3 consists of 18 residues. CDR3 region: CASSYSSPASFTNQPQHF. CDR3 in DNA: TGTGCCAGCAGTTACTCGAGTCCAGCTTCGTTTACCAATCAGCCCCAGCATTTT.

The chain carries TRBV12-3 or TRBV12-4 and TRBJ1-2; D is perhaps TRBD1 (5 bases). V lost 5 bases and J 3 bases, leaving 22 bases between the germline ends. The CDR3 covers 17 residues. DNA of the CDR3: TGTGCCAGCAGTGGAATGAGGGTCAGGGATTGGGACTATGGCTACACCTTC. The encoded protein is CASSGMRVRDWDYGYTF.

CDR3 sequence: CASSQDWTSGGTLAKNIQYF. CDR3 coding DNA: TGTGCCAGCAGCCAAGATTGGACTAGCGGGGGGACCCTAGCCAAAAACATTCAGTACTTC. The chain combines TRBV3-1 with TRBJ2-4; 14 positions agree with TRBD2. The CDR3 extends over 20 amino acids. CDR1 and CDR2 (germline): LGHDT, YNNKEL (reference sequence). Trimming cost V 0 bases and J 0 bases; bases outside gene matches: 7.

The gene calls are TRBV7-8 and TRBJ1-5; D ambiguous. V lost 0 bases, J lost 0 bases, and 15 bases lay in between. This CDR3 is built from 18 residues. In germline, CDR1 is SGHVS, CDR2 FQNEAQ. The CDR3 sequence: CASSLAAEATYSNQPQHF. In DNA form, the CDR3 reads TGTGCCAGCAGCTTAGCGGCAGAGGCTACCTATAGCAATCAGCCCCAGCATTTT.

This clonotype was found once. This chain connects TRBV13 to TRBJ2-1, with 7 bases matching TRBD2. CDR1 and CDR2 (germline): PRHDT, FYEKMQ (reference sequence). Unmatched junction bases numbered 5, after V lost 2 bases and J lost 4 bases. CDR3 length: 15 amino acids. The CDR3 coding sequence is TGTGCCAGCAGCTTAAACCCGGGGGGTTACAATGAGCAGTTCTTC. It is translated as CASSLNPGGYNEQFF.

J is TRBJ2-1 and V is TRBV7-9; possible D gene TRBD1, 5 bases. The CDR3 runs to 11 residues. The V end lost 5 bases, the J end lost 10 bases, and 9 bases lay between the germline ends. Per the germline V gene, CDR1 is SEHNR and CDR2 is FQNEAQ (reference sequence). CDR3 sequence: CASSVQAEQFF. The CDR3 nucleotides read TGTGCCAGCAGCGTACAGGCCGAGCAGTTCTTC.

The rearrangement joins TRBV2 to TRBJ1-6; D unresolved. CDR1 and CDR2 (germline): SNHLY, FYNNEI. Trimming left V 8 bases short and J 10 bases short, with 3 bases between. This CDR3 region has 9 residues. The chain's CDR3 is CASSSPLHF. In DNA, the CDR3 is TGTGCCAGCTCATCACCCCTCCACTTT.

This chain connects TRBV7-9 to TRBJ2-3; D might be TRBD1 or TRBD2, each matching 6 bases. CDR3 length: 16 residues. Trimming cost V 0 bases and J 2 bases, with 12 bases left between them. Germline V lookup: CDR1 SEHNR, CDR2 FQNEAQ (reference sequence). This CDR3 is CASSLARGGTTDTQYF. For the CDR3, the DNA is TGTGCCAGCAGCTTAGCAAGAGGGGGGACCACAGATACGCAGTATTTT.

J is TRBJ1-1 and V is TRBV7-9, with unresolved D. Per the germline V gene, CDR1 is SEHNR and CDR2 is FQNEAQ (reference sequence). V lost 5 bases and J 3 bases, leaving 10 bases between the germline ends. This CDR3 has 13 amino acids. The CDR3 coding sequence is TGTGCCAGCAGCCCCACGAGTCACACTGAAGCTTTCTTT. Protein: CASSPTSHTEAFF.

This chain links TRBV4-1 with TRBJ1-6, with no clear D. Germline V gene sequence: CDR1 MGHRA, CDR2 YSYEKL. The CDR3 has 14 amino acids. The V end lost 0 bases, the J end lost 3 bases, and 3 bases lay between the germline ends. CDR3 coding DNA: TGCGCCAGCAGCCAAGACAGCTATAATTCACCCCTCCACTTT. Encoded protein: CASSQDSYNSPLHF.

The genes are TRBV6-7 and TRBJ2-1; unclear D gene. TRBV6-7 is known as an ORF, though its function is uncertain. Trimming shortened V by 10 bases and J by 10 bases, and 20 bases separated the two germline ends. CDR3 size: 13 residues. The CDR3 DNA reads as TGTGCCACTACCCCCCCCGCCTGCCGAGAGCAGTTCTTC. It specifies CATTPPACREQFF.